These 28 T cell receptor beta chains were sequenced from one sample in a study of T cell responses to AZD1222 COVID-19 vaccine. TCRdb's table, derived via immunoSEQ multiplex PCR, lists solely in-frame clones and lacks some. The table includes 96,000 or so clones, roughly nine tenths detected once. This specimen consisted of peripheral blood, obtained on day 0 of AZD1222 vaccination. These receptors originate from an adult in good health.

The rearrangement links TRBV5-4 to TRBJ2-7; 9 bases are shared with TRBD2. The CDR3 runs 13 residues. Germline V gene sequence: CDR1 SGHNT, CDR2 YYREEE (reference sequence). The J segment lost 6 bases and the V segment lost 3 bases, leaving 4 bases of the junction unmatched. Here the CDR3 reads CASSSGLAPEQYF. For the CDR3, the DNA is TGTGCCAGCAGCTCCGGACTAGCGCCCGAGCAGTACTTC.

The V and J genes are TRBV9 and TRBJ2-3; 9 bases fit TRBD1. V lost 4 bases to trimming and J lost 3 bases; unmatched junction nucleotides: 9. The germline gives CDR1 SGDLS, CDR2 YYNGEE. The length of the CDR3 is 16 residues. CDR3 sequence: CASSSYRDRETDTQYF. CDR3 coding DNA: TGTGCCAGCAGCTCCTATCGGGACAGGGAAACAGATACGCAGTATTTT.

The sample holds one count of this clone. The V and J genes are TRBV30 and TRBJ2-2, with a weak D call TRBD2 (5 bases). Looked up from germline, CDR1 is GTSNPN and CDR2 is SVGIG (reference sequence). Trimming removed 0 bases at V and 4 bases at J, with 9 bases between. The CDR3 loop spans 14 amino acids. The CDR3 loop reads CAWSVHRGTGELFF. CDR3 DNA sequence: TGTGCCTGGAGTGTACATCGGGGCACCGGGGAGCTGTTTTTT.

The chain combines TRBV5-5 with TRBJ2-3; the match to TRBD1 covers 7 bases. Per germline, CDR1 SGHKS and CDR2 YYEKEE (reference sequence). J lost 2 bases, V lost 7 bases, and 4 bases had no gene match. This CDR3 has 13 amino acids. CDR3 amino acids: CASLGQDTDTQYF. In nucleotides, the CDR3 is TGTGCCAGCCTTGGACAGGACACAGATACGCAGTATTTT.

This sequence joins TRBV5-1 and TRBJ2-7; D is ambiguous. Germline V gives CDR1 SGHRS, CDR2 YFSETQ. Trimming took off 1 base at V and 4 bases at J, with 15 bases between the two ends. This CDR3 region has 15 residues. This CDR3 reads CASSLLPGILYEQYF. Written as DNA, the CDR3 is TGCGCCAGCAGCTTGCTCCCCGGAATTTTGTACGAGCAGTACTTC.

The chain carries TRBV7-6 and TRBJ2-1, with D maybe TRBD2 (6 bases). Germline values: CDR1 SGHVS, CDR2 FNYEAQ. V dropped 5 bases and J dropped 5 bases, with 25 bases sitting between them. This CDR3 contains 18 residues. CDR3 protein: CASSPSLVGSGDHNEQFF. CDR3 bases: TGTGCCAGCAGCCCATCCCTCGTTGGGTCGGGAGACCACAATGAGCAGTTCTTC.

The J gene is TRBJ1-2, the V gene TRBV28; D is possibly TRBD1 (5 bases). The V gene lost 6 bases and the J gene lost 4 bases, with 15 bases spanning the gap. CDR1 is MDHEN and CDR2 is SYDVKM in the germline V gene. CDR3 length: 14 amino acids. The CDR3 region has the DNA TGTGCCAGCAGACGCACTACAGGATCCTATGGCTACACCTTC. Translation: CASRRTTGSYGYTF.

The J gene is TRBJ2-3, the V gene TRBV3-1 (or the pseudogene TRBV3-2), with 9 nucleotides matching TRBD2. V shed 1 base and J 4 bases; nucleotides not matched to a gene: 3. Germline V lookup: CDR1 LGHDT, CDR2 YNNKEL (reference sequence). This CDR3 comprises 15 residues. The CDR3 spells CASSQAGLASDTQYF. The CDR3 nucleotides are TGTGCCAGCAGCCAAGCTGGACTAGCGTCAGATACGCAGTATTTT.

The chain uses TRBV3-1 (or the pseudogene TRBV3-2) and TRBJ1-1; D might be TRBD1 (5 bases). V was trimmed by 6 bases and J by 0 bases, leaving 11 bases between them. The CDR3 extends over 14 amino acids. The germline V gene encodes CDR1 LGHDT and CDR2 YNNKEL (reference sequence). The CDR3 loop reads CASREEGMNTEAFF. In DNA form, the CDR3 reads TGTGCCAGCAGGGAGGAGGGGATGAACACTGAAGCTTTCTTT.

DNA for the CDR3: TGCAGCGTTGAAGGGGGATTCACAGATACGCAGTATTTT. As protein: CSVEGGFTDTQYF. The chain recombines TRBV29-1 with TRBJ2-3; D not certain. CDR1 is SQVTM, CDR2 ANQGSEA, per germline. The CDR3 spans 13 residues. V dropped 1 base and J dropped 2 bases, with 7 bases sitting between them.

The sample holds one count of this clone. The gene calls are TRBV9 and TRBJ2-2, with TRBD1 matching 12 bases. V shed 2 bases and J 5 bases; nucleotides not matched to a gene: 7. The CDR3 is made up of 17 amino acids. Germline loops: CDR1 SGDLS, CDR2 YYNGEE. The chain's CDR3 is CASSVVGQGAITGELFF. DNA of the CDR3: TGTGCCAGCAGCGTTGTGGGACAGGGGGCGATAACCGGGGAGCTGTTTTTT.

The V gene is TRBV2, the J gene TRBJ1-3, with D unresolved. This CDR3 is 11 amino acids long. Germline assignment: CDR1 SNHLY and CDR2 FYNNEI. The CDR3 bases are TGTGACCGTCGGTGCGGAAACACCATATATTTT. This gives the protein CDRRCGNTIYF.

The rearrangement links TRBV4-1 to TRBJ2-2; maybe TRBD2 (6 bases). Trimming left V 4 bases short and J 6 bases short, with 9 bases between. This CDR3 contains 13 residues. Germline CDR1 and CDR2: MGHRA and YSYEKL. The CDR3 sequence is CASSPGSPGELFF. The CDR3 coding sequence is TGCGCCAGCAGCCCCGGGAGTCCCGGGGAGCTGTTTTTT.

In this sample, this clone turned up many times. The chain is built from TRBV5-4 and TRBJ2-7; D is ambiguous. The CDR3 runs to 12 residues. The V gene lost 0 bases and the J gene lost 2 bases, with 3 bases spanning the gap. CDR1 is SGHNT, CDR2 YYREEE, per germline (reference sequence). In DNA form, the CDR3 reads TGTGCCAGCAGCTTGGAAACCTACGAGCAGTACTTC. Translating it yields CASSLETYEQYF.

The chain recombines TRBV19 with TRBJ2-7; 11 bases align to TRBD2. Trimming removed 5 bases from V and 3 bases from J; junction bases left unmatched: 6. The CDR3 extends over 15 amino acids. CDR1 is LNHDA, CDR2 SQIVND, per germline (reference sequence). The CDR3 region has the DNA TGTGCCAGTAGTTCAGGGACTAGCGGCTACTACGAGCAGTACTTC. As protein: CASSSGTSGYYEQYF.

This chain joins TRBV5-1 and TRBJ2-2; 7 bases are shared with TRBD2. The V gene end was trimmed by 0 bases and the J gene end by 1 base; junction bases not matched to a gene: 3. The CDR3 loop spans 16 amino acids. Germline V gives CDR1 SGHRS, CDR2 YFSETQ. The CDR3: CASSLEAGRNTGELFF. The CDR3 DNA reads TGCGCCAGCAGCTTGGAAGCGGGAAGGAACACCGGGGAGCTGTTTTTT.

The count of this clone is one. The gene calls are TRBV28 and TRBJ2-3, with 8 bases fitting TRBD1. The CDR3 extends over 16 amino acids. Germline trimming cut 4 bases from V and 1 base from J; bases unmatched to any gene: 7. The germline CDR1 and CDR2 sequences are MDHEN and SYDVKM. DNA for the CDR3: TGTGCCAGCAGTTCGGGAGACAGGGGACGCACAGATACGCAGTATTTT. Protein product: CASSSGDRGRTDTQYF.

The V gene is TRBV6-2 or TRBV6-3, the J gene TRBJ2-6; no clear D. The germline V gene has CDR1 MNHEY and CDR2 SVGEGT. Trimming left V 5 bases short and J 2 bases short, with 13 bases between. CDR3 length: 16 residues. The CDR3, as DNA: TGTGCCAGCAGTCACCCTAATTTGCCTGGGGCCAACGTCCTGACTTTC. It encodes CASSHPNLPGANVLTF.

The chain carries TRBV4-1 and TRBJ2-1; D is perhaps TRBD1 (6 bases). Per the germline V gene, CDR1 is MGHRA and CDR2 is YSYEKL. The CDR3 extends over 14 amino acids. Trimming removed 1 base from V and 8 bases from J, with 12 bases in between. The chain's CDR3 is CASSQVPGVYEQFF. The CDR3 region has the DNA TGCGCCAGCAGCCAAGTCCCAGGGGTCTATGAGCAGTTCTTC.

The V call is TRBV11-2, the J call TRBJ2-4; D gene ambiguous. The CDR3 covers 15 residues. V lost 5 bases and J lost 0, with 11 bases in between. Per the germline V gene, CDR1 is SGHAT and CDR2 is FQNNGV. For the CDR3, the DNA is TGTGCCAGCAGCCGACGCGCGGTAGCCAAAAACATTCAGTACTTC. Protein sequence: CASSRRAVAKNIQYF.

The chain joins TRBV19 to TRBJ1-4, with TRBD1 matching 7 bases. The CDR3 has 15 amino acids. The V and J ends lost 5 bases and 8 bases, in that order; junction bases with no gene match: 11. CDR1 LNHDA and CDR2 SQIVND come from the germline V gene (reference sequence). The DNA of the CDR3 is TGTGCCAGTAGTGCCGCGGGACAGCTGGGGGAAAAACTGTTTTTT. It encodes CASSAAGQLGEKLFF.

The J gene is TRBJ2-2, the V gene TRBV4-3, with no clear D. Germline assignment: CDR1 LGHNA and CDR2 YSLEER. Trimming took 0 bases from V and 3 from J, leaving 14 bases between them. The CDR3 runs 17 residues. The CDR3 DNA reads as TGCGCCAGCAGCCAAGATTTCAGCCACCTACACACCGGGGAGCTGTTTTTT. Protein sequence: CASSQDFSHLHTGELFF.

This chain connects TRBV25-1 to TRBJ1-1, with TRBD1 as a possible D gene (5 bases). Germline V gives CDR1 MGHDK, CDR2 SYGVNS. V was cut by 6 bases and J by 4 bases, with 9 bases left in between. CDR3 length: 12 amino acids. The CDR3 region has the DNA TGTGCCAGCAGGCGGGGGTCCACTGAAGCTTTCTTT. Residues: CASRRGSTEAFF.

The chain is built from TRBV18 and TRBJ1-6, with 7 bases aligning to TRBD1. This CDR3 is 17 amino acids long. After removal of 0 bases from V and 0 bases from J, the junction contained 2 bases not matched to a gene. Germline lookup yields CDR1 KGHSH and CDR2 LQKENI. The CDR3 DNA sequence: TGTGCCAGCTCACCACCGTGGGACAGCTCCTATAATTCACCCCTCCACTTT. It is translated as CASSPPWDSSYNSPLHF. The whole variable domain, filled in from reference TRBV18 and TRBJ1-6, reads NAGVMQNPRHLVRRRGQEARLRCSPMKGHSHVYWYRQLPEEGLKFMVYLQKENIIDESGMPKERFSAEFPKEGPSILRIQQVVRGDSAAYFCASSPPWDSSYNSPLHFGNGTRLTVT.

The chain has TRBV28 and TRBJ2-3; D possibly corresponds to TRBD2 (5 bases). Germline values: CDR1 MDHEN, CDR2 SYDVKM. The CDR3 contains 16 residues. V was cut by 5 bases and J by 0 bases, with 15 bases left in between. For the CDR3, the DNA is TGTGCCAGCAGTGCCCCGGTAGCGTCTAGCACAGATACGCAGTATTTT. It encodes CASSAPVASSTDTQYF.

The chain is built from TRBV4-2 and TRBJ1-3, with D unclear. CDR3 size: 15 residues. Germline V gene sequence: CDR1 LGHNA, CDR2 YNFKEQ. Trimming pared 0 bases from V and 2 bases from J, leaving 8 bases between. CDR3 sequence reads: CASSQDLGPGNTIYF. The CDR3 DNA sequence: TGTGCCAGCAGCCAAGATCTGGGTCCTGGAAACACCATATATTTT.

The chain couples TRBV24-1 to TRBJ2-1; D perhaps matches TRBD1 (6 bases). This CDR3 comprises 17 residues. CDR1 and CDR2 (germline): KGHDR, SFDVKD. The V and J ends lost 2 bases and 0 bases respectively, with 13 bases between them. The DNA of the CDR3 is TGTGCCACCAGTGATTCAAATGGCAGGGGCTCCTACAATGAGCAGTTCTTC. Amino acids: CATSDSNGRGSYNEQFF.

The chain links TRBV28 to TRBJ2-1, with 11 bases fitting TRBD2. The germline gives CDR1 MDHEN, CDR2 SYDVKM. The CDR3 is 16 residues long. V shed 3 bases and J 2 bases; nucleotides not matched to a gene: 3. The CDR3 reads CASSFLAGGPYNEQFF. The CDR3 bases are TGTGCCAGCAGTTTCTTAGCGGGAGGGCCCTACAATGAGCAGTTCTTC.